This passage covers 30 T cell receptor beta chains from one sample sequenced in a study of T cell changes during pregnancy in multiple sclerosis. Clones were read by immunoSEQ multiplex PCR, and TCRdb kept only the in-frame ones, dropping some. The table has under 70,000 clones, roughly 87% seen once; the top ten hold over 5%. The specimen was peripheral blood, collected in the third trimester of pregnancy. These receptors were obtained from a female donor in good health, enrolled as a control in a pregnancy study.

V is TRBV30 and J is TRBJ2-7, with unresolved D. CDR1 is GTSNPN, CDR2 SVGIG, per germline (reference sequence). Trimming took 0 bases from V and 1 from J, leaving 7 bases between them. The CDR3 runs to 13 residues. CDR3 bases: TGTGCCTGGAGTGTGGGCAGATCCTACGAGCAGTACTTC. Amino acid sequence: CAWSVGRSYEQYF.

Only one count was recorded for this clone. This sequence joins TRBV19 and TRBJ1-5; D is possibly TRBD1 (5 bases). With 4 bases removed from V and 3 bases from J, the gap between germline ends came to 7 bases. The CDR3 loop spans 13 amino acids. Per germline, CDR1 LNHDA and CDR2 SQIVND (reference sequence). This CDR3 reads CASSKQANQPQHF. The CDR3 bases are TGTGCCAGTAGTAAACAGGCCAATCAGCCCCAGCATTTT.

The J gene is TRBJ2-2, the V gene TRBV9; D remains ambiguous. The CDR3 is made up of 15 amino acids. Germline lookup yields CDR1 SGDLS and CDR2 YYNGEE. V lost 4 bases and J 0 bases, leaving 10 bases between the germline ends. The CDR3: CASSPTGANTGELFF. As DNA, the CDR3 is TGTGCCAGCAGCCCAACCGGAGCGAACACCGGGGAGCTGTTTTTT.

This clone appeared a single time. The gene calls are TRBV7-9 and TRBJ2-7, with 11 nucleotides matching TRBD1. The germline gives CDR1 SEHNR, CDR2 FQNEAQ (reference sequence). V dropped 4 bases and J dropped 7; count of bases not matched to a gene: 6. The CDR3 totals 14 residues. The CDR3: CASSSGQGAREQYF. In nucleotides, the CDR3 is TGTGCCAGCAGCTCCGGACAGGGGGCGAGGGAGCAGTACTTC.

The chain employs TRBV7-2 and TRBJ2-7; tentatively, D is TRBD1 (6 bases). The CDR3 sequence is 15 residues long. The V end lost 5 bases, the J end lost 2 bases, and 16 bases lay between the germline ends. In germline, CDR1 is SGHTA, CDR2 FQGNSA. The DNA for the CDR3 is TGTGCCAGCAGCCCGGGACAACTGAGGACCTACGAGCAGTACTTC. Residues: CASSPGQLRTYEQYF.

This clone was found once. This chain uses TRBV10-3 with TRBJ2-3; weak D call: TRBD1 (5 bases). The V and J ends lost 3 bases and 4 bases respectively, with 17 bases between them. Germline lookup yields CDR1 ENHRY and CDR2 SYGVKD. The CDR3 is made up of 16 amino acids. The CDR3 is CAISEEQPLGPDTQYF. In DNA form, the CDR3 reads TGTGCCATCAGTGAAGAACAGCCTTTGGGGCCAGATACGCAGTATTTT.

This chain links TRBV10-3 with TRBJ2-2, with 7 bases matching TRBD1. Per germline, CDR1 ENHRY and CDR2 SYGVKD. CDR3 length equals 14 residues. After removal of 10 bases from V and 0 bases from J, the junction contained 5 bases not matched to a gene. DNA of the CDR3: TGTGCCACCGCGAGGGGGCCGAACACCGGGGAGCTGTTTTTT. Amino acid sequence: CATARGPNTGELFF.

DNA for the CDR3: TGTGCCAGCAGTCCCGGTTGGCAGGGTCTGAACACTGAAGCTTTCTTT. Translated: CASSPGWQGLNTEAFF. The chain joins TRBV27 to TRBJ1-1; tentative D call: TRBD1 (5 bases). With 5 bases removed from V and 0 bases from J, the gap between germline ends came to 16 bases. Germline V gene lookup returns CDR1 MNHEY and CDR2 SMNVEV (reference sequence). This CDR3 spans 16 amino acids.

The chain employs TRBV7-2 and TRBJ1-2; 9 bases align to TRBD1. The CDR3 totals 17 residues. From germline, CDR1 is SGHTA and CDR2 FQGNSA. With V trimmed by 1 base and J by 7 bases, 13 bases remained unmatched. The chain's CDR3 is CASSLGGQGSVGFGYTF. The CDR3 DNA follows: TGTGCCAGCAGCTTAGGCGGACAGGGGAGCGTTGGGTTTGGCTACACCTTC.

The chain carries TRBV4-3 and TRBJ1-1; 10 bases match TRBD1. CDR3 length equals 18 residues. J gave up 7 bases and V 0 bases, and 14 bases lay outside the gene matches. The germline V gene has CDR1 LGHNA and CDR2 YSLEER. CDR3 DNA sequence: TGCGCCAGCAGCCAAGATACGGGGACAGGGGTTGATTTAGGTGAAGCTTTCTTT. Translating it yields CASSQDTGTGVDLGEAFF.

The genes are TRBV9 and TRBJ2-5; 8 bases agree with TRBD1. The CDR3 contains 13 residues. Germline assignment: CDR1 SGDLS and CDR2 YYNGEE. The junction had 3 bases not matched to a gene; V was cut back by 3 bases and J by 5 bases. CDR3 region: CASSARQGETQYF. The CDR3 DNA reads as TGTGCCAGCAGCGCCCGACAGGGGGAGACCCAGTACTTC.

This sequence joins TRBV5-1 and TRBJ1-2; TRBD1 agrees at 8 bases. The CDR3 consists of 16 residues. The V segment lost 1 base and the J segment 2 bases; nucleotides outside the gene matches: 7. Germline V lookup: CDR1 SGHRS, CDR2 YFSETQ. This CDR3 reads CASSLQVRTGNYGYTF. As DNA, the CDR3 is TGCGCCAGCAGCTTGCAGGTTCGGACAGGGAACTATGGCTACACCTTC.

The chain employs TRBV11-3 and TRBJ2-7; the D gene is possibly TRBD2 (6 bases). CDR3 length equals 13 residues. CDR1 and CDR2 (germline): SGHNT, YENEEA. CDR3: CASGGDFSYEQYF. Written as DNA, the CDR3 is TGTGCGTCCGGGGGTGATTTTTCCTACGAGCAGTACTTC.

The V and J genes are TRBV27 and TRBJ2-1; TRBD1 is a possible D gene (5 bases). Germline CDR1 is MNHEY and CDR2 is SMNVEV (reference sequence). This CDR3 is 10 amino acids long. With 10 bases removed from V and 10 bases from J, the gap between germline ends came to 11 bases. CDR3 nucleotide sequence: TGTGCCACCATCGCAGGGGAGCAGTTCTTC. Translating it yields CATIAGEQFF.

The gene calls are TRBV19 and TRBJ2-2; D is unresolved. V lost 2 bases and J lost 7, with 11 bases in between. CDR3 length equals 14 residues. The germline gives CDR1 LNHDA, CDR2 SQIVND (reference sequence). For the CDR3, the DNA is TGTGCCAGTAGTATAAATGTGGCCAGCGGGGAGCTGTTTTTT. Translating it yields CASSINVASGELFF.

V is TRBV5-6 and J is TRBJ2-7, with D hard to call. From germline, CDR1 is SGHDT and CDR2 YYEEEE. V was clipped by 4 bases and J by 0 bases, with 8 bases between them. CDR3 length: 13 residues. The DNA for the CDR3 is TGTGCCAGCAGCATTGACACCTCCTACGAGCAGTACTTC. Amino acid sequence: CASSIDTSYEQYF.

The chain combines TRBV7-9 with TRBJ1-3; D is unresolved. Trimming removed 2 bases from V and 1 base from J, with 3 bases in between. The CDR3 consists of 13 residues. Germline V CDR1 and CDR2: SEHNR, FQNEAQ (reference sequence). The CDR3 is CASSLLSGNTIYF. The DNA of the CDR3 is TGTGCCAGCAGCTTATTATCTGGAAACACCATATATTTT.

The rearrangement links TRBV4-1 to TRBJ2-4, with TRBD1 as a possible D gene (5 bases). Germline lookup yields CDR1 MGHRA and CDR2 YSYEKL. Trimming shortened V by 3 bases and J by 0 bases, and 15 bases separated the two germline ends. CDR3 length: 17 residues. CDR3 amino acids: CASSHLAEGEAKNIQYF. DNA of the CDR3: TGCGCCAGCAGCCACCTCGCCGAAGGGGAAGCCAAAAACATTCAGTACTTC.

On this clone: A junction boundary mismatches the germline segment, possibly from a read error. The genes are TRBV7-6 and TRBJ1-4; TRBD1 might be the D (5 bases). Germline V gives CDR1 SGHVS, CDR2 FNYEAQ. The CDR3 is made up of 16 amino acids. The CDR3 region has the DNA TGTGCCAGCACCTTAAGGGGTGGAGTAGCTAATGAAAAACTGTTTTTT. It is translated as CASTLRGGVANEKLFF. Full variable domain (rest looked up from reference TRBV7-6 and TRBJ1-4): GAGVSQSPRYKVTKRGQDVALRCDPISGHVSLYWYRQALGQGPEFLTYFNYEAQQDKSGLPNDRFSAERPEGSISTLTIQRTEQRDSAMYRCASTLRGGVANEKLFFGSGTQLSVL.

This chain links TRBV30 with TRBJ1-1; D uncertain. The V gene lost 4 bases and the J gene lost 4 bases, with 10 bases spanning the gap. Germline assignment: CDR1 GTSNPN and CDR2 SVGIG (reference sequence). The CDR3 is made up of 12 amino acids. In nucleotides, the CDR3 is TGTGCCTGGACTCGAGGATTCACTGAAGCTTTCTTT. Translating gives CAWTRGFTEAFF. The full variable domain, with the rest looked up from reference TRBV30 and TRBJ1-1, is SQTIHQWPATLVQPVGSPLSLECTVEGTSNPNLYWYRQAAGRGLQLLFYSVGIGQISSEVPQNLSASRPQDRQFILSSKKLLLSDSGFYLCAWTRGFTEAFFGQGTRLTVV.

V is TRBV7-8 and J is TRBJ1-4; the match to TRBD1 covers 8 bases. The J segment lost 8 bases and the V segment lost 5 bases, leaving 4 bases of the junction unmatched. This CDR3 comprises 13 residues. The germline CDR1 and CDR2 sequences are SGHVS and FQNEAQ. The DNA for the CDR3 is TGTGCCAGCAGCCCCGACAGGGGAGAAAAACTGTTTTTT. As protein: CASSPDRGEKLFF.

The J gene is TRBJ1-2, the V gene TRBV7-8, with 8 bases that match TRBD1. The CDR3 is 19 residues long. Germline V gives CDR1 SGHVS, CDR2 FQNEAQ. V trimming: 4 bases; J trimming: 2 bases; junction bases outside the gene matches: 18. In DNA form, the CDR3 reads TGTGCCAGCAGCTCCGAGACCGGGACAGGCAATCCGTTCAACTATGGCTACACCTTC. This encodes CASSSETGTGNPFNYGYTF.

This clone appeared a few times. V is TRBV9 and J is TRBJ1-1; the D is unclear. The CDR3 is made up of 14 amino acids. The V end was cut by 2 bases, the J end by 1 base, with 9 bases between. CDR1 SGDLS and CDR2 YYNGEE come from the germline V gene. The CDR3 nucleotides read TGTGCCAGCAGCGTGAAACCCGGGAACACTGAAGCTTTCTTT. The encoded protein is CASSVKPGNTEAFF.

The chain has TRBV11-3 and TRBJ1-1, with a tentative D call TRBD1 (6 bases). CDR1 is SGHNT and CDR2 is YENEEA in the germline V gene. V was cut by 7 bases and J by 10 bases, with 19 bases left in between. The CDR3 contains 13 residues. The CDR3 DNA follows: TGTGCCAGCACCCCTGCAGGGGCTGTCGGAGCTTTCTTT. Protein product: CASTPAGAVGAFF. Full variable domain (outside the CDR3, taken from reference TRBV11-3 and TRBJ1-1): EAGVVQSPRYKIIEKKQPVAFWCNPISGHNTLYWYLQNLGQGPELLIRYENEEAVDDSQLPKDRFSAERLKGVDSTLKIQPAELGDSAVYLCASTPAGAVGAFFGQGTRLTVV.

In its sample, this clone was seen once. The chain links TRBV28 to TRBJ2-5, with 8 bases lining up with TRBD1. V gave up 6 bases and J gave up 11 bases; unmatched junction bases: 14. This CDR3 is 14 amino acids long. The germline V gene has CDR1 MDHEN and CDR2 SYDVKM. CDR3 sequence (DNA): TGTGCCAGCAGCCTCGACAGGGGACCTACGGAGCAGTACTTC. It encodes CASSLDRGPTEQYF.

The rearrangement uses TRBV11-2 and TRBJ2-3; 15 bases align to TRBD2. Germline values: CDR1 SGHAT, CDR2 FQNNGV. V lost 5 bases to trimming and J lost 1 base; unmatched junction nucleotides: 7. CDR3 length: 18 amino acids. CDR3 nucleotides: TGTGCCAGCAGCCCGCGGACTAGCGGGAGGGGGCGCACAGATACGCAGTATTTT. Amino acids: CASSPRTSGRGRTDTQYF.

The chain has TRBV27 and TRBJ2-7; possible D gene TRBD2, 6 bases. CDR3 length: 14 amino acids. The V and J ends lost 5 bases and 0 bases respectively, with 11 bases between them. Germline values: CDR1 MNHEY, CDR2 SMNVEV (reference sequence). The CDR3 sequence is CASSDSGSSYEQYF. The CDR3, as DNA: TGTGCCAGCAGTGATAGCGGAAGCTCCTACGAGCAGTACTTC.

The chain carries TRBV25-1 and TRBJ2-3; 10 positions agree with TRBD2. CDR1 and CDR2 (germline): MGHDK, SYGVNS. The junction had 9 bases not matched to a gene; V was cut back by 3 bases and J by 6 bases. The CDR3 spans 16 residues. The DNA of the CDR3 is TGTGCCAGCAGTGATTCACTAGCGGGAATATCTGATACGCAGTATTTT. It encodes CASSDSLAGISDTQYF.

In this sample, this clone turned up once. The rearrangement uses TRBV5-1 and TRBJ1-6; D possibly corresponds to TRBD1 (5 bases). Germline V gene data show CDR1 as SGHRS and CDR2 as YFSETQ. The CDR3 covers 16 residues. Trimming cost V 0 bases and J 0 bases, with 7 bases left between them. CDR3 bases: TGCGCCAGCAGCTTGGCGGGGGGCTCCTATAATTCACCCCTCCACTTT. Its protein is CASSLAGGSYNSPLHF.

The rearrangement uses TRBV6-5 and TRBJ1-1, with a tentative D call TRBD1 (6 bases). V was shortened by 3 bases and J by 1 base, with 15 bases between the two germline ends. The CDR3 contains 16 residues. CDR1 is MNHEY and CDR2 is SVGAGI in the germline V gene. The CDR3: CASSYNNRAGNTEAFF. The CDR3 DNA reads TGTGCCAGCAGTTATAACAACAGGGCAGGGAACACTGAAGCTTTCTTT.